Below are 29 T cell receptor beta chains sequenced from a single sample in a study of Ad26.COV2.S vaccination and SARS-CoV-2 variants. TCRdb's table, derived via immunoSEQ multiplex PCR, lists solely in-frame clones and lacks some. The sample has about 240,000 clones, 88% seen once. This sample's treatment: some 20 received Ad26.COV2.S at low or high dose, single or two shots; roughly five received placebo; per-sample allocation not given. Samples analyzed were those drawn on day 63 after the first vaccine or placebo injection. The specimen comprised peripheral blood, sampled in a trial of Ad26.COV2.S vaccine versus placebo. The receptors shown here come from a person between 18 and 60 years old who received the Ad26.COV2.S COVID-19 vaccine or a placebo.

The gene calls are TRBV10-3 and TRBJ1-6, with D possibly matching TRBD1 (5 bases). Germline loops: CDR1 ENHRY, CDR2 SYGVKD. The CDR3 contains 14 residues. V lost 4 bases and J 11 bases, leaving 15 bases between the germline ends. The CDR3 DNA sequence: TGTGCCATCAGTGCCTACTCCGCGGGGGCACCCCTCCACTTT. Protein sequence: CAISAYSAGAPLHF.

This chain links TRBV30 with TRBJ1-2; TRBD1 is a possible D gene (6 bases). With 3 bases removed from V and 7 bases from J, the gap between germline ends came to 15 bases. The CDR3 extends over 13 amino acids. Germline V lookup: CDR1 GTSNPN, CDR2 SVGIG (reference sequence). The CDR3 sequence: CAWRVRGEGGYTF. Written as DNA, the CDR3 is TGTGCCTGGAGGGTAAGGGGGGAAGGTGGCTACACCTTC.

The gene calls are TRBV5-6 and TRBJ1-1, with D unclear. Trimming pared 4 bases from V and 1 base from J, leaving 11 bases between. CDR3 length: 14 amino acids. Germline V gives CDR1 SGHDT, CDR2 YYEEEE. The CDR3: CASSLAGRNTEAFF. CDR3 sequence (DNA): TGTGCCAGCAGCCTCGCGGGCCGGAACACTGAAGCTTTCTTT. Full variable domain (missing parts from reference TRBV5-6 and TRBJ1-1): DAGVTQSPTHLIKTRGQQVTLRCSPKSGHDTVSWYQQALGQGPQFIFQYYEEEERQRGNFPDRFSGHQFPNYSSELNVNALLLGDSALYLCASSLAGRNTEAFFGQGTRLTVV.

The chain uses TRBV6-2 or TRBV6-3 and TRBJ2-3, with 9 positions matching TRBD2. CDR3 length: 15 amino acids. Trimming removed 5 bases from V and 0 bases from J; junction bases left unmatched: 3. From germline, CDR1 is MNHEY and CDR2 SVGEGT. The CDR3 is CASSALAGSTDTQYF. The CDR3 nucleotides are TGTGCCAGCAGTGCTCTAGCGGGGAGCACAGATACGCAGTATTTT.

The rearrangement joins TRBV6-1 to TRBJ2-7, with TRBD1 matching 7 bases. This CDR3 has 15 residues. Germline V lookup: CDR1 MNHNS, CDR2 SASEGT. V lost 0 bases to trimming and J lost 2 bases; unmatched junction nucleotides: 4. The CDR3 spells CASSEAPGQPYEQYF. The CDR3 nucleotides are TGTGCCAGCAGTGAAGCCCCGGGACAGCCCTACGAGCAGTACTTC.

CDR3 sequence (DNA): TGTGCCAGCTCCCCCAATGAGGAGACCCAGTACTTC. Residues: CASSPNEETQYF. The genes are TRBV18 and TRBJ2-5; D is unclear. The germline gives CDR1 KGHSH, CDR2 LQKENI. The CDR3 has 12 amino acids. Trimming took off 6 bases at V and 5 bases at J, with 10 bases between the two ends.

The V call is TRBV7-8, the J call TRBJ2-3; 15 nucleotides agree with TRBD2. The CDR3 contains 17 residues. V shed 4 bases, J shed 3 bases, and the junction held 5 bases outside the gene matches. Germline V CDR1 and CDR2: SGHVS, FQNEAQ. The DNA for the CDR3 is TGTGCCAGCAGCTCCTTAGGACTAGCGGGAGGGACAGATACGCAGTATTTT. This gives the protein CASSSLGLAGGTDTQYF.

This rearrangement joins TRBV19 to TRBJ2-2; TRBD1 might be the D (6 bases). CDR3 size: 14 residues. Germline-derived CDR1 and CDR2 are LNHDA and SQIVND (reference sequence). Between the trimmed V and J ends, which lost 5 bases and 8 bases, there was a span of 15 bases. The CDR3: CASSPDRTSGELFF. The CDR3 nucleotides read TGTGCCAGTAGTCCCGACAGGACTTCAGGGGAGCTGTTTTTT.

V usage is TRBV6-2 or TRBV6-3 and J usage is TRBJ2-7, with D possibly being TRBD1 (6 bases). Deletions cut 5 bases from V and 3 bases from J, with 14 bases between. Per germline, CDR1 MNHEY and CDR2 SVGEGT. This CDR3 has 14 residues. The DNA for the CDR3 is TGTGCCAGCAGTCGGGACAACCAACACTACGAGCAGTACTTC. It specifies CASSRDNQHYEQYF.

CDR3 in DNA: TGTGCCAGTAGTTCGGGACTAGCGGGGGCCGAGCAGTTCTTC. This gives the protein CASSSGLAGAEQFF. The chain uses TRBV19 and TRBJ2-1; 14 bases align to TRBD2. The V gene end was trimmed by 5 bases and the J gene end by 10 bases; junction bases not matched to a gene: 4. This CDR3 spans 14 amino acids. CDR1 and CDR2 (germline): LNHDA, SQIVND (reference sequence).

This chain links TRBV6-2 or TRBV6-3 with TRBJ2-3; D is unclear. CDR1 and CDR2 from the germline V gene are MNHEY and SVGEGT. This CDR3 has 12 amino acids. V lost 5 bases and J lost 6, with 9 bases in between. The CDR3 nucleotides are TGTGCCAGCAGTACCCCTGGCGATACGCAGTATTTT. It specifies CASSTPGDTQYF.

V is TRBV4-1 and J is TRBJ2-3; 9 nucleotides align to TRBD2. After removal of 3 bases from V and 4 bases from J, the junction contained 8 bases not matched to a gene. Germline loops: CDR1 MGHRA, CDR2 YSYEKL. This CDR3 has 16 residues. This CDR3 is CASSQGLAGSPDTQYF. In DNA, the CDR3 is TGCGCCAGCAGCCAGGGACTAGCTGGGAGCCCAGATACGCAGTATTTT.

In this sample, this clone turned up once. The rearrangement uses TRBV11-2 and TRBJ1-3; no definite D call. Trimming pared 3 bases from V and 11 bases from J, leaving 14 bases between. Germline values: CDR1 SGHAT, CDR2 FQNNGV. The CDR3 length is 13 residues. CDR3 nucleotide sequence: TGTGCCAGCAGCTTCCTCGTAGGCCAAGCCATATATTTT. This translates into CASSFLVGQAIYF. Variable domain in full (rest from reference TRBV11-2 and TRBJ1-3): EAGVAQSPRYKIIEKRQSVAFWCNPISGHATLYWYQQILGQGPKLLIQFQNNGVVDDSQLPKDRFSAERLKGVDSTLKIQPAKLEDSAVYLCASSFLVGQAIYFGEGSWLTVV.

The V and J genes are TRBV5-1 and TRBJ1-2, with TRBD1 as a possible D gene (6 bases). Germline lookup yields CDR1 SGHRS and CDR2 YFSETQ. Trimming took 4 bases from V and 4 from J, leaving 14 bases between them. This CDR3 contains 14 residues. CDR3 nucleotides: TGCGCCAGCAGCGCTGGGGGCACATCCTATGGCTACACCTTC. This codes for CASSAGGTSYGYTF.

This clone was seen only once. The gene calls are TRBV6-2 or TRBV6-3 and TRBJ2-5; maybe TRBD2 (6 bases). Between the trimmed V and J ends, which lost 5 bases and 5 bases, there was a span of 12 bases. The CDR3 is made up of 13 amino acids. Germline CDR1 and CDR2: MNHEY and SVGEGT. The CDR3 sequence is CASSRGLEETQYF. As DNA, the CDR3 is TGTGCCAGCAGTCGGGGACTGGAGGAGACCCAGTACTTC.

This clone is a singleton in its sample. The chain is built from TRBV18 and TRBJ1-2; D is possibly TRBD1 (5 bases). The V and J ends lost 3 bases and 4 bases respectively, with 15 bases between them. The CDR3 consists of 15 residues. The germline V gene encodes CDR1 KGHSH and CDR2 LQKENI. CDR3 sequence reads: CASSPRGQGTYGYTF. The CDR3 region has the DNA TGTGCCAGCTCACCTAGGGGTCAGGGCACCTATGGCTACACCTTC.

In regard to this clone: This sample includes further DNA sequences coding for the same CDR3. The rearrangement uses TRBV4-3 and TRBJ2-1; D is ambiguous. The CDR3 is 12 residues long. The V end was cut by 1 base, the J end by 9 bases, with 7 bases between. Per the germline V gene, CDR1 is LGHNA and CDR2 is YSLEER. The chain's CDR3 is CASSQGRAEQFF. The CDR3 DNA reads as TGCGCCAGCAGCCAAGGAAGGGCTGAGCAGTTCTTC.

This chain uses TRBV7-2 with TRBJ1-2, with 7 bases fitting TRBD1. Looked up from germline, CDR1 is SGHTA and CDR2 is FQGNSA. This CDR3 contains 15 residues. Losses at the gene ends were 5 bases for V and 2 bases for J; bases not matched to a gene: 8. This CDR3 reads CASSPSQGRNYGYTF. The CDR3 DNA is TGTGCCAGCAGCCCATCACAGGGGCGGAACTATGGCTACACCTTC.

This clone was recorded once. The V gene is TRBV7-9, the J gene TRBJ1-5; unclear D gene. With 5 bases removed from V and 4 bases from J, the gap between germline ends came to 6 bases. Germline CDR1 is SEHNR and CDR2 is FQNEAQ (reference sequence). CDR3 length: 12 amino acids. CDR3 protein: CASSPPNQPQHF. In DNA form, the CDR3 reads TGTGCCAGCAGCCCACCGAATCAGCCCCAGCATTTT.

This clone has just one count. The chain recombines TRBV19 with TRBJ2-1, with 7 positions matching TRBD2. Losses at the gene ends were 3 bases for V and 4 bases for J; bases not matched to a gene: 0. The CDR3 totals 13 residues. In germline, CDR1 is LNHDA, CDR2 SQIVND (reference sequence). CDR3 loop: CASSMGGYNEQFF. The CDR3 DNA reads TGTGCCAGTAGTATGGGAGGGTACAATGAGCAGTTCTTC. Variable domain in full (rest from reference TRBV19 and TRBJ2-1): DGGITQSPKYLFRKEGQNVTLSCEQNLNHDAMYWYRQDPGQGLRLIYYSQIVNDFQKGDIAEGYSVSREKKESFPLTVTSAQKNPTAFYLCASSMGGYNEQFFGPGTRLTVL.

This clone was observed a handful of times. The chain links TRBV28 to TRBJ2-6, with D maybe TRBD2 (7 bases). The CDR3 is 18 amino acids. CDR1 and CDR2 from the germline V gene are MDHEN and SYDVKM. Trimming took 7 bases from V and 2 from J, leaving 21 bases between them. This chain's CDR3 is CASKEGGGRVPGANVLTF. In DNA form, the CDR3 reads TGTGCCAGCAAGGAAGGAGGGGGGAGGGTCCCTGGGGCCAACGTCCTGACTTTC.

The rearrangement joins TRBV14 to TRBJ2-1, with 10 positions matching TRBD1. J was trimmed by 8 bases and V by 4 bases; bases with no gene match: 2. This CDR3 has 13 residues. Germline V gene lookup returns CDR1 SGHDN and CDR2 FVKESK. CDR3 sequence (DNA): TGTGCCAGCAGCCTGGACAGGGGGGATGAGCAGTTCTTC. It encodes CASSLDRGDEQFF.

The chain recombines TRBV7-9 with TRBJ2-1; the match to TRBD2 covers 8 bases. V was pared by 5 bases and J by 0 bases, with 6 bases of the junction left unmatched. Germline CDR1 is SEHNR and CDR2 is FQNEAQ (reference sequence). CDR3 length equals 16 residues. The DNA of the CDR3 is TGTGCCAGCAGCGCCCGACTAGCGCGCTCCTACAATGAGCAGTTCTTC. It codes for CASSARLARSYNEQFF.

The V call is TRBV2, the J call TRBJ2-7, with D possibly TRBD2 on 8 matching bases. Germline V lookup: CDR1 SNHLY, CDR2 FYNNEI. V lost 4 bases and J lost 7, with 17 bases in between. CDR3 size: 14 residues. CDR3 sequence (DNA): TGTGCCAGCAGTGTACAGGGGTCGGGGGGGGAGCAGTACTTC. Its translation: CASSVQGSGGEQYF.

The V and J genes are TRBV29-1 and TRBJ2-7, with D perhaps given as TRBD1 or TRBD2 (5 bases each). The CDR3 is 15 amino acids. V was trimmed by 3 bases and J by 0 bases, leaving 15 bases between them. Germline CDR1 SQVTM, CDR2 ANQGSEA. The CDR3 reads CSVEVGPSSSYEQYF. CDR3 sequence (DNA): TGCAGCGTTGAGGTGGGACCTAGTAGCTCCTACGAGCAGTACTTC.

The table lists this clone with many counts. V and J are TRBV19 and TRBJ2-3, with 11 nucleotides matching TRBD2. This CDR3 contains 14 residues. Trimming removed 9 bases from V and 2 bases from J; junction bases left unmatched: 4. Germline V gene data show CDR1 as LNHDA and CDR2 as SQIVND (reference sequence). The CDR3 nucleotides read TGTGCCAGCAAGGGACTAGCGGACACAGATACGCAGTATTTT. This translates into CASKGLADTDTQYF.

The chain combines TRBV6-2 or TRBV6-3 with TRBJ1-2; no firm D call. CDR3 length equals 12 residues. Germline V gene lookup returns CDR1 MNHEY and CDR2 SVGEGT. V shed 2 bases and J shed 8 bases, with 9 bases lying between them. The CDR3 region is CASSYNVGGYTF. DNA for the CDR3: TGTGCCAGCAGTTACAATGTTGGGGGCTACACCTTC.

V gene TRBV29-1 combines with J gene TRBJ2-3; D is unclear. The length of the CDR3 is 11 residues. Deletions cut 6 bases from V and 7 bases from J, with 11 bases between. In germline, CDR1 is SQVTM, CDR2 ANQGSEA. As DNA, the CDR3 is TGCAGCGTCTACACCGGCTATACGCAGTATTTT. Translation gives CSVYTGYTQYF.

This rearrangement joins TRBV7-9 to TRBJ2-7; no clear D. The CDR3 loop spans 15 amino acids. Germline loops: CDR1 SEHNR, CDR2 FQNEAQ (reference sequence). Trimming took off 4 bases at V and 1 base at J, with 14 bases between the two ends. CDR3 coding DNA: TGTGCCAGCAGCTCGCCCCTCCGGGCTTCCTACGAGCAGTACTTC. Translation gives CASSSPLRASYEQYF. The full variable domain, with the rest looked up from reference TRBV7-9 and TRBJ2-7, is DTGVSQNPRHKITKRGQNVTFRCDPISEHNRLYWYRQTLGQGPEFLTYFQNEAQLEKSRLLSDRFSAERPKGSFSTLEIQRTEQGDSAMYLCASSSPLRASYEQYFGPGTRLTVT.